This T cell receptor beta chain was captured in a study of T cells after posttransplantation cyclophosphamide. This CDR3 has 17 amino acids. Per germline, CDR1 MGHRA and CDR2 YSYEKL. Trimming at V came to 0 bases and at J to 3 bases, leaving 8 bases not matched to a gene. Data came from immunoSEQ multiplex PCR; TCRdb stores just in-frame clones and leaves some out. The table records over 20,000 clones, roughly 98% of them present only once. This chain links TRBV4-1 with TRBJ1-3, with 7 nucleotides matching TRBD1. Sequenced input: naive CD8+ T cells sorted from PBMCs. This receptor was identified in a man aged 35-49 years in good health, CMV-negative, and a related stem cell transplant donor. The CDR3 DNA reads as TGCGCCAGCAGCCAAGATGGTGCAGGGGGTTTTGGAAACACCATATATTTT. Translated, it gives CASSQDGAGGFGNTIYF.